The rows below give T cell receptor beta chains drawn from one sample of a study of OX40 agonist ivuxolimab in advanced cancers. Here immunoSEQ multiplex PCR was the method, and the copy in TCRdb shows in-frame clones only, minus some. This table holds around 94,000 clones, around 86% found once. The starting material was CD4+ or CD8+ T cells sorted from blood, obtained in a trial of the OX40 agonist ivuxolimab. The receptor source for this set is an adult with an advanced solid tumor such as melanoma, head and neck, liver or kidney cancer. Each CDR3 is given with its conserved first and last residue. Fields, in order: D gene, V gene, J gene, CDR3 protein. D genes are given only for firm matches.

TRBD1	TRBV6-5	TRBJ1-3	CASRSGTGYDTIYF
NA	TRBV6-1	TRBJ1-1	CASSEPPMIPEAFF
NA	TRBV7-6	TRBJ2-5	CASSQGGPPQETQYF
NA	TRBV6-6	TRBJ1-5	CASSPDKLSNQPQHF
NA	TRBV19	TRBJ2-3	CASSTQGIDTQYF
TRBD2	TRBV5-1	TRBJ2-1	CASSFSGGALLRSYNEQFF
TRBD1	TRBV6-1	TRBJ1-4	CASSGTPGQGEKLFF
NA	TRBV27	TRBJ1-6	CASSAPRQPGYNSPLHF
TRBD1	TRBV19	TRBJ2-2	CASGPGTANTGELFF
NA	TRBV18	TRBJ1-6	CASSPPGTGSDPLHF
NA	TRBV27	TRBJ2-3	CASSSALAQYF
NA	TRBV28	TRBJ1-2	CASSLPPREGGYTF
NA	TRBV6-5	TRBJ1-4	CASSYSGGSGEKLFF
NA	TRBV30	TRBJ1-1	CAWMLLMNTEAFF
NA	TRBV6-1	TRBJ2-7	CASTPDDEQYF
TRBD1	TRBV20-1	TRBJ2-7	CSAQTGREQYF
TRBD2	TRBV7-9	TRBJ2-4	CASSRGSSGGRDIQYF
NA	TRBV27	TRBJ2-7	CASSLKGGGAYEQYF
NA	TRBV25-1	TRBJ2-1	CASSDARRVPSYNEQFF
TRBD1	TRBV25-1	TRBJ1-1	CASREQGVLSEAFF
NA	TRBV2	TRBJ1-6	CASSEESNSPLHF
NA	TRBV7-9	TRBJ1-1	CASSTTTGGMNTEAFF
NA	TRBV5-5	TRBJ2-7	CASSFGTGTYEQYF
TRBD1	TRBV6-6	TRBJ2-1	CASSGQGLPNEQFF
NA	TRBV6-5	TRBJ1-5	CASSSDRNQPQHF
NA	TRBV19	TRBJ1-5	CASTKGRYGNQPQHF
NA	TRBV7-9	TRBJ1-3	CASSLARGYGNTIYF
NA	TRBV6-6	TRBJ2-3	CASSPITGMADTQYF
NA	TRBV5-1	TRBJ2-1	CASSFLGDEQFF